This T cell receptor beta chain was captured in a study of blood T cell repertoires in COVID-19. Study in general: Samples representing acute and convalescent COVID-19 were sourced from the United States, Italy and Spain. T cells, B-cell-depleted T cells, or PBMCs provided the cDNA or gDNA that served as material.

There are 15 residues in the CDR3. Germline-derived CDR1 and CDR2 are MNHEY and SMNVEV (reference sequence). Trimming pared 3 bases from V and 5 bases from J, leaving 16 bases between. Authors' processing steps: Reference gene primer amplification gave nucleated cell count estimates. Clones were read by immunoSEQ multiplex PCR, and TCRdb kept only the in-frame ones, dropping some. V and J calls and clone size come straight from that table; D and trimming were deduced from the DNA. The sample holds tens of thousands of clones; 80% to 90% are singletons and the top ten take around 1.5%. The sequence was obtained from a man aged 60 to 69 with acute or convalescent COVID-19. This chain uses TRBV27 with TRBJ1-1, with TRBD1 as a possible D gene (6 bases). What was sequenced was peripheral blood. For the CDR3, the DNA is TGTGCCAGCAGTTTGTCCACAGGGAGCAGTACTGAAGCTTTCTTT. As protein: CASSLSTGSSTEAFF.